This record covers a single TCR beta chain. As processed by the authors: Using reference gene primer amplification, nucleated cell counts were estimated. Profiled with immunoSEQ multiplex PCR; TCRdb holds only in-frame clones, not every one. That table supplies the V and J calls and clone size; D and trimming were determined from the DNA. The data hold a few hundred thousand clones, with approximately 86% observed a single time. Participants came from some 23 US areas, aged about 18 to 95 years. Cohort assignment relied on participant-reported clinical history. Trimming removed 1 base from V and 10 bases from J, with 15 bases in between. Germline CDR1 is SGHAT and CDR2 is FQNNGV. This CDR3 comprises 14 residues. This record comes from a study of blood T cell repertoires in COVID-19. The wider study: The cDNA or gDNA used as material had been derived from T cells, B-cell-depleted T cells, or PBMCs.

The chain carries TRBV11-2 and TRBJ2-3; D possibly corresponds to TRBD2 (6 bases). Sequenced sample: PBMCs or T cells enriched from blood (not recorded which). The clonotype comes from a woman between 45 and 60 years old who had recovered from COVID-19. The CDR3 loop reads CASSLGWDSQSQYF. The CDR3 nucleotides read TGTGCCAGCAGCTTAGGCTGGGACTCTCAATCGCAGTATTTT.